This is a list of T cell receptor beta chains from one sample in a study of tumor-infiltrating lymphocytes in oesophageal squamous cell carcinoma. In TCRdb, the PCR reads were re-called with MiXCR into one record per CDR3 protein. The sample has 15,000 to 17,000 distinct CDR3 sequences, over 50% seen once; the top ten hold about 38%. The sample was esophageal tumor tissue. The receptors derive from a female donor with esophageal squamous cell carcinoma. Both conserved end residues are part of each CDR3. A D gene is named only where the DNA matches it firmly. Not every row has a clone size; where given, it reads once, few, many or a size class.

v_call	d_call	j_call	clone_size	cdr3_nt	cdr3_aa
TRBV7-6	NA	TRBJ2-5	NA	TGTGCCAGCAGCTTAGCAGGCTGGGAGACCCAGTACTTC	CASSLAGWETQYF
TRBV2	NA	TRBJ2-7	NA	TGTGCCAGCAGACGACAGGACCTCTACGAGCAGTACTTC	CASRRQDLYEQYF
TRBV11-2	TRBD1	TRBJ1-4	NA	TGTGCCAGCAGCTCCCTCGCTAGGGGGCATGTTGAAAAACTGTTTTTT	CASSSLARGHVEKLFF
TRBV7-8	NA	TRBJ2-7	NA	TGTGCCAGCAGCTTAGTTGGGGGGGGCAGTGAGCAGTACTTC	CASSLVGGGSEQYF
TRBV29-1	TRBD1	TRBJ1-3	NA	TGCAGCGTTGCTCCAGGGGGTATGTCTGGAAACACCATATATTTT	CSVAPGGMSGNTIYF
TRBV24-1	NA	TRBJ2-3	NA	TGTGCCACCAACAGGGTTGAGTCAGATACGCAGTATTTT	CATNRVESDTQYF
TRBV6-6	TRBD2	TRBJ2-1	NA	TGTGCCAGCAGTTACTCGATCCACTACGAACTAGCGGGAGTGCACAATGAGCAGTTCTTC	CASSYSIHYELAGVHNEQFF
TRBV7-3	TRBD2	TRBJ2-1	NA	TGTGCCAGCAGCTTACGACTAGCGGGACGTTCCTACAATGAGCAGTTCTTC	CASSLRLAGRSYNEQFF
TRBV7-6	NA	TRBJ2-7	NA	TGTGCCAGCAGCCCGGACACTATCTCCTACGAGCAGTACTTC	CASSPDTISYEQYF
TRBV11-1	TRBD1	TRBJ2-3	NA	TGTGCCAGCAGCTCCGGGACAGGGGCGAACACCGGGGAGCTGTATTTT	CASSSGTGANTGELYF
TRBV7-8	TRBD1	TRBJ2-7	NA	TGTGCCAGCAGCCGAACAGGGGGCGGGGGTGGTGGGTACGAGCAGTACTTC	CASSRTGGGGGGYEQYF
TRBV6-1	TRBD1	TRBJ2-5	NA	TGTGCCAGCAGAACAGGGGGCCAACAGACCCAGTACTTC	CASRTGGQQTQYF
TRBV19	NA	TRBJ1-1	NA	TGTGCCAGTAGTACTGGATCCTACGAGCAGTACTTT	CASSTGSYEQYF
TRBV7-2	NA	TRBJ2-5	NA	TGTGCCAGCAGCTTAATGTTGGAGACCCAGTACTTC	CASSLMLETQYF
TRBV7-2	TRBD1	TRBJ1-1	NA	TGTGCCAGCAGACGGACAGGGGGGGCTGAAGCTTTCTTT	CASRRTGGAEAFF
TRBV7-2	NA	TRBJ2-5	NA	TGTGCCAGCAGCTTACTAATTCAAGAGACCCAGTACTTC	CASSLLIQETQYF
TRBV7-2	TRBD2	TRBJ2-4	few	TGTGCCAGCAGCCCGCACGTAGCGGGAGTAGCCAAAAACATTCAGTACTTC	CASSPHVAGVAKNIQYF